The rows below give T cell receptor beta chains drawn from one sample of a study of blood T cell repertoires in COVID-19. Generated by immunoSEQ multiplex PCR, the TCRdb table keeps only in-frame clones and is missing some. The table shows about 50,000 clones, with roughly 88% occurring only once. The sequenced sample consisted of peripheral blood. These receptors all come from a human donor with active COVID-19. The donor label of this sample is uncertain. CDR3s include the opening cysteine and the closing phenylalanine or tryptophan. The D gene is left open where the match is weak. For some rows the clone size is stated as once, few or many, or as a class when expanded; others skip it.

J,D,size,V,CDR3,DNA
TRBJ1-1,NA,NA,TRBV3-1/TRBV3-2,CASSRGGTNTEAFF,TGTGCCAGCAGCCGTGGGGGCACGAACACTGAAGCTTTCTTT
TRBJ1-2,TRBD1,NA,TRBV7-2,CASSSSYGTGDYGYTF,TGTGCCAGCAGCAGCAGTTACGGGACAGGGGACTATGGCTACACCTTC
TRBJ2-3,TRBD2,NA,TRBV3-1/TRBV3-2,CASSPRGGGVSTDTQYF,TGTGCCAGCAGCCCCCGGGGGGGAGGGGTCAGCACAGATACGCAGTATTTT
TRBJ2-5,NA,NA,TRBV28,CASSLSQTQYF,TGTGCCAGCAGTTTGAGTCAGACCCAGTACTTC
TRBJ1-2,NA,NA,TRBV9,CASSVGGYGYGYTF,TGTGCCAGCAGCGTAGGAGGGTATGGCTATGGCTACACCTTC
TRBJ2-7,NA,NA,TRBV27,CASSSRGSARVEQYF,TGTGCCAGCAGTTCCCGGGGTAGCGCAAGGGTCGAGCAGTACTTC
TRBJ2-6,NA,NA,TRBV18,CASSPRAGDSGANVLTF,TGTGCCAGCTCACCGCGTGCCGGAGACTCTGGGGCCAACGTCCTGACTTTC
TRBJ2-5,NA,NA,TRBV7-2,CASSPGLRGVETQYF,TGTGCCAGCAGCCCGGGATTACGGGGAGTGGAGACCCAGTACTTC
TRBJ1-1,NA,few,TRBV6-1,CASSERSEAFF,TGTGCCAGCAGTGAGAGATCTGAAGCTTTCTTT
TRBJ1-2,TRBD1,NA,TRBV6-7,CESRPGQGTNYGYTF,TGTGAATCACGACCGGGACAGGGGACGAACTATGGCTACACCTTC
TRBJ2-1,TRBD2,NA,TRBV18,CASSGLASRSYNEQFF,TGTGCCAGCTCCGGACTAGCGAGTCGCTCCTACAATGAGCAGTTCTTC
TRBJ1-1,NA,once,TRBV24-1,CATSGGVGNTEAFF,TGTGCCACCAGTGGAGGTGTGGGTAACACTGAAGCTTTCTTT
TRBJ1-4,NA,NA,TRBV6-5,CASGSNRREKLFF,TGTGCCAGCGGAAGTAACAGGCGCGAAAAACTGTTTTTT
TRBJ2-1,NA,few,TRBV11-2,CASSLRWEWRNEQFF,TGTGCCAGCAGCTTACGGTGGGAGTGGAGGAATGAGCAGTTCTTC
TRBJ2-6,NA,NA,TRBV19,CASSNRGPGANVLTF,TGTGCCAGTAGTAATAGGGGCCCTGGGGCCAACGTCCTGACTTTC
TRBJ2-5,TRBD2,NA,TRBV7-8,CASSPFGLAGVRETQYF,TGTGCCAGCAGCCCCTTCGGACTAGCGGGAGTTCGAGAGACCCAGTACTTC
TRBJ2-1,TRBD2,NA,TRBV5-4,CASRFSLAGGEQFF,TGTGCCAGCAGGTTTAGCCTAGCGGGAGGGGAGCAGTTCTTC
TRBJ2-5,TRBD2,NA,TRBV7-3,CASSLGLATGETQYF,TGTGCCAGCAGCTTAGGACTAGCAACGGGGGAGACCCAGTACTTC
TRBJ2-1,NA,NA,TRBV28,CASSRRYNEQFF,TGTGCCAGCAGTCGTCGTTACAATGAGCAGTTCTTC
TRBJ2-1,TRBD2,NA,TRBV2,CASSGRTSGGRSYNEQFF,TGTGCCAGCAGTGGTAGAACTAGCGGGGGGCGCTCCTACAATGAGCAGTTCTTC
TRBJ2-5,NA,NA,TRBV30,CAWSVQGGTQYF,TGTGCCTGGAGTGTTCAGGGAGGGACCCAGTACTTC
TRBJ2-1,TRBD2,NA,TRBV6-5,CASTLAGGPVSEQFF,TGTGCCAGCACATTAGCGGGGGGGCCGGTTTCTGAGCAGTTCTTC
TRBJ1-2,TRBD1,once,TRBV29-1,CSVEGGQKYGGYTF,TGCAGCGTTGAAGGGGGACAGAAATATGGGGGCTACACCTTC
TRBJ2-3,TRBD1,NA,TRBV24-1,CATAWQGATDTQYF,TGTGCCACCGCATGGCAGGGGGCCACAGATACGCAGTATTTT
TRBJ2-1,NA,once,TRBV6-5,CASSLPKTTEQQIF,TGTGCCAGCAGTCTCCCTAAGACAACAGAGCAACAAATCTTC
TRBJ1-1,TRBD1,NA,TRBV14,CASSQVRRGTGPMNTEAFF,TGTGCCAGCAGCCAAGTTAGGCGTGGGACAGGGCCTATGAACACTGAAGCTTTCTTT